This passage covers 16 T cell receptor beta chains from one sample sequenced in a study of blood T cells in healthy people across ages. The use of a sample-barcoded 5' primer and a J-beta primer mix characterized a second PCR of roughly 6 to 12 cycles. TCRdb redid the calling of the 5' RACE reads with MiXCR, one entry per CDR3 protein. The sample records nearly 800,000 distinct CDR3 sequences, around 25% being singletons. This sample was shared with a second study, whose subject was T cells of mothers and their children.

The sequencing input was blood. These receptors came from a boy aged 10-17 years in good health.

V gene TRBV7-9 combines with J gene TRBJ2-5; D possibly corresponds to TRBD1 (6 bases). This CDR3 spans 14 amino acids. Deletions cut 4 bases from V and 7 bases from J, with 16 bases between. CDR1 and CDR2 from the germline V gene are SEHNR and FQNEAQ (reference sequence). For the CDR3, the DNA is TGTGCCAGCAGCTCCTGGGACAAAGAAGGGACCCAGTACTTC. It translates to CASSSWDKEGTQYF. Full variable domain (missing parts from reference TRBV7-9 and TRBJ2-5): DTGVSQNPRHKITKRGQNVTFRCDPISEHNRLYWYRQTLGQGPEFLTYFQNEAQLEKSRLLSDRFSAERPKGSFSTLEIQRTEQGDSAMYLCASSSWDKEGTQYFGPGTRLLVL.

V gene TRBV7-2 combines with J gene TRBJ2-2; D not certain. In germline, CDR1 is SGHTA, CDR2 FQGNSA. Trimming took 3 bases from V and 7 from J, leaving 9 bases between them. CDR3 length: 13 residues. CDR3 region: CASSLGYNGELFF. Written as DNA, the CDR3 is TGTGCCAGCAGCTTGGGGTACAACGGGGAGCTGTTTTTT. Variable domain in full (rest from reference TRBV7-2 and TRBJ2-2): GAGVSQSPSNKVTEKGKDVELRCDPISGHTALYWYRQSLGQGLEFLIYFQGNSAPDKSGLPSDRFSAERTGGSVSTLTIQRTQQEDSAVYLCASSLGYNGELFFGEGSRLTVL.

V usage is TRBV7-9 and J usage is TRBJ2-5, with TRBD2 identical over 9 bases. This CDR3 has 19 residues. Germline lookup yields CDR1 SEHNR and CDR2 FQNEAQ (reference sequence). V shed 5 bases, J shed 1 base, and the junction held 17 bases outside the gene matches. This CDR3 is CASSLPPPSGGPPQETQYF. The CDR3 DNA sequence: TGTGCCAGCAGCCTCCCCCCTCCCAGCGGGGGGCCTCCCCAAGAGACCCAGTACTTC.

This clonotype has only a few counts. The V call is TRBV20-1, the J call TRBJ1-5; D gene uncertain. Per germline, CDR1 DFQATT and CDR2 SNEGSKA (reference sequence). The V and J ends lost 5 bases and 1 base respectively, with 6 bases between them. The CDR3 is 12 residues long. CDR3 amino acids: CSAGGSNQPQHF. The CDR3 region has the DNA TGCAGTGCTGGCGGGAGCAATCAGCCCCAGCATTTT.

The chain joins TRBV5-1 to TRBJ2-5; D may be TRBD1 (5 bases). The DNA end lines up better with TRBJ2-1; the J call may be wrong. Germline V gene data show CDR1 as SGHRS and CDR2 as YFSETQ. The CDR3 loop spans 16 amino acids. The CDR3 protein is CASSQSTDSSPNEQFF. The CDR3 bases are TGCGCCAGCAGTCAATCGACAGATTCGTCCCCCAATGAGCAGTTCTTC.

This clonotype was detected a few times. This sequence joins TRBV3-1 and TRBJ2-5; 12 bases fit TRBD2. The CDR3 contains 16 residues. Germline-derived CDR1 and CDR2 are LGHDT and YNNKEL (reference sequence). Trimming removed 2 bases from V and 1 base from J; junction bases left unmatched: 2. The chain's CDR3 is CASSQWTSGVQETQYF. The CDR3 DNA reads as TGTGCCAGCAGCCAATGGACTAGCGGGGTCCAAGAGACCCAGTACTTC.

This clonotype was observed a few times. The V gene is TRBV7-2, the J gene TRBJ2-5; D might be TRBD1 (6 bases). The ends were cut back, 1 base at V and 2 bases at J, with 14 bases in the middle. This CDR3 spans 16 amino acids. Per germline, CDR1 SGHTA and CDR2 FQGNSA. This CDR3 is CASSLDPRTVQETQYF. In DNA, the CDR3 is TGTGCCAGCAGCTTAGATCCACGGACAGTTCAAGAGACCCAGTACTTC.

The rearrangement links TRBV4-3 to TRBJ2-7; no definite D call. Trimming pared 0 bases from V and 6 bases from J, leaving 9 bases between. This CDR3 region has 13 residues. Germline values: CDR1 LGHNA, CDR2 YSLEER. CDR3 in amino acids: CASSQDKISEQYF. The CDR3 DNA is TGCGCCAGCAGCCAAGATAAAATCTCCGAGCAGTACTTC.

This clonotype has only a few counts. This rearrangement joins TRBV9 to TRBJ2-1; TRBD2 matches 16 bases. This CDR3 contains 15 residues. J was trimmed by 8 bases and V by 4 bases; bases with no gene match: 3. Germline lookup yields CDR1 SGDLS and CDR2 YYNGEE. CDR3 in amino acids: CASSTGTSGGDEQFF. In nucleotides, the CDR3 is TGTGCCAGCAGCACGGGGACTAGCGGGGGGGATGAGCAGTTCTTC.

The CDR3 reads CASSEASGNYNEQFF. The DNA for the CDR3 is TGTGCCAGCAGCGAGGCTAGCGGGAACTACAATGAGCAGTTCTTC. The chain is built from TRBV9 and TRBJ2-1, with 9 positions matching TRBD2. Germline CDR1 reads SGDLS; CDR2 reads YYNGEE. The trim removed 3 bases at V and 3 bases at J, leaving 4 bases unmatched. CDR3 length equals 15 residues.

The chain carries TRBV4-3 and TRBJ2-7; D may be TRBD1 (6 bases). Germline assignment: CDR1 LGHNA and CDR2 YSLEER. V was clipped by 0 bases and J by 1 base, with 13 bases between them. CDR3 length equals 16 residues. The CDR3 region is CASSQDAQDRSYEQYF. Here the CDR3 DNA reads TGCGCCAGCAGCCAAGATGCGCAGGACAGATCCTACGAGCAGTACTTC.

This chain connects TRBV28 to TRBJ2-5, with 7 bases lining up with TRBD1. Germline assignment: CDR1 MDHEN and CDR2 SYDVKM. With V trimmed by 3 bases and J by 6 bases, 13 bases remained unmatched. This CDR3 region has 16 residues. Written as DNA, the CDR3 is TGTGCCAGCAGTTTCCCCGACGGGACAGCGAGGAAGACCCAGTACTTC. This sequence encodes CASSFPDGTARKTQYF.

This chain connects TRBV29-1 to TRBJ1-1; 8 bases agree with TRBD1. The CDR3 totals 15 residues. Trimming cost V 4 bases and J 0 bases; bases outside gene matches: 7. The germline CDR1 and CDR2 sequences are SQVTM and ANQGSEA. CDR3 amino acids: CSVAGQGLMNTEAFF. CDR3 bases: TGCAGCGTTGCTGGACAGGGCCTCATGAACACTGAAGCTTTCTTT.

The chain carries TRBV12-3 or TRBV12-4 and TRBJ1-2; D unclear. V was cut by 5 bases and J by 2 bases, with 12 bases left in between. This CDR3 contains 14 residues. The CDR3 bases are TGTGCCAGCAGTCCCTCCAGGACGAACTATGGCTACACCTTC. The encoded protein is CASSPSRTNYGYTF.

This clonotype was found once. The junction departs from the called germline gene at one end, perhaps through a read error. The chain recombines TRBV7-7 with TRBJ2-5, with TRBD2 identical over 14 bases. Germline CDR1 and CDR2: SSHAT and FNYEAQ (reference sequence). This CDR3 has 18 amino acids. CDR3 DNA sequence: TGTGCTAGCAGCTTATTGAGGACTAGCGGGAGGAGTGTGGAGACCCAGTACTTC. This translates into CASSLLRTSGRSVETQYF.

This clonotype has only a few counts. The rearrangement links TRBV20-1 to TRBJ2-7, with 10 bases that match TRBD1. Germline values: CDR1 DFQATT, CDR2 SNEGSKA (reference sequence). J gave up 1 base and V 0 bases, and 9 bases lay outside the gene matches. This CDR3 is 17 amino acids long. CDR3 amino acids: CSARDSLRTGGSYEQYF. The CDR3 DNA follows: TGCAGTGCTAGAGATAGCCTTCGGACAGGGGGTTCCTACGAGCAGTACTTC.